A selection of T cell receptor beta chains follows, all from one sample in a study of T cells in Graves' hyperthyroidism and ophthalmopathy. MiXCR was run by TCRdb on the multiplex PCR reads, yielding one entry per CDR3 protein. The sample includes about 570,000 distinct CDR3 sequences, approximately 15% of them seen just once. The sequenced sample consisted of blood. The receptor set was obtained from a woman in her forties with Graves' hyperthyroidism. Each CDR3 is given with its conserved first and last residue. A D gene is named only where the DNA matches it firmly. Only some rows state a clone size, as once, few, many or a class for expanded clones.

V gene: TRBV18
D gene: NA
J gene: TRBJ1-3
clone size: NA
CDR3 DNA: TGTGCCAGCTCACCTAGAGGGACACTCGGCTCTGGAAACACCATATATTTT
CDR3 protein: CASSPRGTLGSGNTIYF

V gene: TRBV29-1
D gene: NA
J gene: TRBJ1-2
clone size: few
CDR3 DNA: TGCAGCGTTGAAGCCAGGGGAGTTTATGGCTACACCTTC
CDR3 protein: CSVEARGVYGYTF

V gene: TRBV9
D gene: NA
J gene: TRBJ2-2
clone size: NA
CDR3 DNA: TGTGCCAGCAGCGTAGGGGGGGCCGGGGAGCTGTTTTTT
CDR3 protein: CASSVGGAGELFF

V gene: TRBV28
D gene: TRBD2
J gene: TRBJ2-5
clone size: NA
CDR3 DNA: TGTGCCAGCAGTCTAAGCGGGACTCCCAAAGAGACCCAGTACTTC
CDR3 protein: CASSLSGTPKETQYF

V gene: TRBV12-3/TRBV12-4
D gene: TRBD2
J gene: TRBJ2-7
clone size: many
CDR3 DNA: TGTGCCAGCAGTGCCCGACTAGCGATAGCCTACGAGCAGTACTTC
CDR3 protein: CASSARLAIAYEQYF

V gene: TRBV7-8
D gene: TRBD2
J gene: TRBJ2-1
clone size: many
CDR3 DNA: TGTGCCAGCAGCTTAGAAGTAGCGGGGATTTACAATGAGCAGTTCTTC
CDR3 protein: CASSLEVAGIYNEQFF

V gene: TRBV12-3/TRBV12-4
D gene: NA
J gene: TRBJ1-2
clone size: many
CDR3 DNA: TGTGCCAGCAGCGAGGGGGGGTCAAACTATGGCTACACCTTC
CDR3 protein: CASSEGGSNYGYTF

V gene: TRBV4-2
D gene: NA
J gene: TRBJ1-5
clone size: few
CDR3 DNA: TGTGCCAGCAGTCCCAACGGGGGGGCTCTCCAGCCCCAGCATTTT
CDR3 protein: CASSPNGGALQPQHF

V gene: TRBV5-1
D gene: NA
J gene: TRBJ2-1
clone size: few
CDR3 DNA: TGCGCCAGCAGCTCCGGACAGATCTACAATGAGCAGTTCTTC
CDR3 protein: CASSSGQIYNEQFF

V gene: TRBV18
D gene: NA
J gene: TRBJ1-5
clone size: few
CDR3 DNA: TGTGCCAGCTCAGGGGACCTCCTGTGGGCCCAGCATTTT
CDR3 protein: CASSGDLLWAQHF

V gene: TRBV20-1
D gene: TRBD2
J gene: TRBJ2-1
clone size: few
CDR3 DNA: TGCAGTGCTAGAGATCGGATAAGCGGGAGCTACAATGAGCAGTTCTTC
CDR3 protein: CSARDRISGSYNEQFF

V gene: TRBV18
D gene: NA
J gene: TRBJ1-2
clone size: many
CDR3 DNA: TGTGCCAGCTCACCAATACCCCAGGGATCGTATGGCTACACCTTC
CDR3 protein: CASSPIPQGSYGYTF

V gene: TRBV3-1
D gene: NA
J gene: TRBJ2-2
clone size: many
CDR3 DNA: TGTGCCAGCAGCCAATCGGGGTTGGCCACCGGGGAGCTGTTTTTT
CDR3 protein: CASSQSGLATGELFF

V gene: TRBV29-1
D gene: NA
J gene: TRBJ1-2
clone size: many
CDR3 DNA: TGCAGCGTGGCCGGGACCGAAAACTATGGCTACACCTTC
CDR3 protein: CSVAGTENYGYTF

V gene: TRBV15
D gene: TRBD2
J gene: TRBJ2-1
clone size: NA
CDR3 DNA: TGTGCCACCAGCACTAGCGGAAGGGGAGAGAATGAGCAGTTCTTC
CDR3 protein: CATSTSGRGENEQFF

V gene: TRBV28
D gene: TRBD2
J gene: TRBJ2-1
clone size: many
CDR3 DNA: TGTGCCAGCAGTTTATCTAGCGGGAGGGCCGTTACCAATGAGCAGTTCTTC
CDR3 protein: CASSLSSGRAVTNEQFF

V gene: TRBV30
D gene: TRBD2
J gene: TRBJ2-7
clone size: many
CDR3 DNA: TGTGCCTTATCGTCGGGGGGAGGCGAGCAGTACTTC
CDR3 protein: CALSSGGGEQYF

V gene: TRBV28
D gene: NA
J gene: TRBJ1-2
clone size: many
CDR3 DNA: TGTGCCAGCAGTCTAAGGGGGATCTATGGCTACACCTTC
CDR3 protein: CASSLRGIYGYTF

V gene: TRBV7-9
D gene: TRBD1
J gene: TRBJ1-4
clone size: many
CDR3 DNA: TGTGCCAGCAGATCACGACAGGGGGCTAATGAAAAACTGTTTTTT
CDR3 protein: CASRSRQGANEKLFF

V gene: TRBV20-1
D gene: TRBD2
J gene: TRBJ2-7
clone size: many
CDR3 DNA: TGCAGTGCTAGAGATGGGCAGCGGGACTACCTCTACGAGCAGTACTTC
CDR3 protein: CSARDGQRDYLYEQYF

V gene: TRBV20-1
D gene: NA
J gene: TRBJ2-5
clone size: many
CDR3 DNA: TGCAGTGCACGGACAGAGATAGAGACCCAGTACTTC
CDR3 protein: CSARTEIETQYF

V gene: TRBV29-1
D gene: NA
J gene: TRBJ2-7
clone size: many
CDR3 DNA: TGCAGCGTTAAGGGTATTGACAGGGAGGTATCCTACGAGCAGTACTTC
CDR3 protein: CSVKGIDREVSYEQYF

V gene: TRBV6-1
D gene: TRBD2
J gene: TRBJ2-7
clone size: few
CDR3 DNA: TGTGCCGGCAGTGAGGTAGCGGGAGAATACGAGCAGTACTTC
CDR3 protein: CAGSEVAGEYEQYF

V gene: TRBV3-1
D gene: TRBD1
J gene: TRBJ2-1
clone size: few
CDR3 DNA: TGTGCCAGCAGCCAAGAGACAGGGTCGTTGAATGAGCAGTTCTTC
CDR3 protein: CASSQETGSLNEQFF

V gene: TRBV3-1
D gene: TRBD2
J gene: TRBJ2-2
clone size: NA
CDR3 DNA: TGTGCCAGCAGCCAAGATAGGCTAGCGGGAGTGACCGGGGAGCTGTTTTTT
CDR3 protein: CASSQDRLAGVTGELFF

V gene: TRBV5-1
D gene: NA
J gene: TRBJ2-2
clone size: NA
CDR3 DNA: TGCGCCAGCAGCTTTTCTACGGGGGAAACCGGGGAGCTGTTTTTT
CDR3 protein: CASSFSTGETGELFF

V gene: TRBV24-1
D gene: TRBD2
J gene: TRBJ2-3
clone size: NA
CDR3 DNA: TGTACCACCAGTGACCTAACGACTAGCGGGTTCACAGATACGCAGTATTTT
CDR3 protein: CTTSDLTTSGFTDTQYF

V gene: TRBV2
D gene: TRBD1
J gene: TRBJ1-1
clone size: many
CDR3 DNA: TGTGCCAGCAGTCGCGGGACAGGGGGCCGGAATGAAGCTTTCTTT
CDR3 protein: CASSRGTGGRNEAFF

V gene: TRBV6-1
D gene: NA
J gene: TRBJ1-5
clone size: NA
CDR3 DNA: TGTGCCAGCAGTGAACTCAGTTCGGGGCCCCAGCATTTT
CDR3 protein: CASSELSSGPQHF

V gene: TRBV28
D gene: TRBD2
J gene: TRBJ2-3
clone size: many
CDR3 DNA: TGTGCCAGCAGTTTACGGTCGGCGAGCGGGAGAGGTACGCAGTATTTT
CDR3 protein: CASSLRSASGRGTQYF

V gene: TRBV4-2
D gene: NA
J gene: TRBJ2-2
clone size: many
CDR3 DNA: TGTGCCAGCAGCCCCTCAGGGCTGGGTGCCGGGGAGCTGTTTTTT
CDR3 protein: CASSPSGLGAGELFF

V gene: TRBV12-3/TRBV12-4
D gene: TRBD2
J gene: TRBJ2-1
clone size: NA
CDR3 DNA: TGTGCCAGCAGAGGGACTAGCGGGAGTGGTCGGGATGAGCAGTTCTTC
CDR3 protein: CASRGTSGSGRDEQFF

V gene: TRBV3-1
D gene: TRBD1
J gene: TRBJ1-1
clone size: NA
CDR3 DNA: TGTGCCAGCAGCATCGGGACAGGGCGTGGGACTGAAGCTTTCTTT
CDR3 protein: CASSIGTGRGTEAFF

V gene: TRBV19
D gene: TRBD2
J gene: TRBJ2-3
clone size: NA
CDR3 DNA: TGTGCCAGTAGTATGCCGGCTAGCGGGAGATCGGATACGCAGTATTTT
CDR3 protein: CASSMPASGRSDTQYF

V gene: TRBV19
D gene: TRBD1
J gene: TRBJ1-1
clone size: NA
CDR3 DNA: TGTGCCAGTAGTGGACAGGGAGGACGCACTGAAGCTTTCTTT
CDR3 protein: CASSGQGGRTEAFF

V gene: TRBV29-1
D gene: NA
J gene: TRBJ2-7
clone size: many
CDR3 DNA: TGCAGCGTTGAGGGGGCGCGCGAGCAGTACTTC
CDR3 protein: CSVEGAREQYF

V gene: TRBV20-1
D gene: TRBD2
J gene: TRBJ2-3
clone size: many
CDR3 DNA: TGCAGTGCTCTCACTAGCGGGAGGGCAGATACGCAGTATTTT
CDR3 protein: CSALTSGRADTQYF